The 13 T cell receptor beta chains given below trace back to one sample, sequenced in a study of Tregs in tolerant kidney transplant recipients. Profiling relied on immunoSEQ multiplex PCR, and the TCRdb table lists in-frame clones only, not all of them. The specimen's table records about 48,000 clones. The sequences come from CD4+ T cells from blood, collected before the transplant. Receptor source: a human donor who received a combined kidney and bone marrow transplant.

As regards this clone: The read ends 3 residues early relative to the CDR3; the germline J gene fills the gap. This sequence joins TRBV7-2 and TRBJ1-1; tentatively, D is TRBD1 (5 bases). CDR1 SGHTA and CDR2 FQGNSA come from the germline V gene. The CDR3 is 12 amino acids. The ends were cut back, 6 bases at V and 5 bases at J, with 10 bases in the middle. CDR3: CASRHGGTEAFF. The CDR3 bases that were read are TGTGCCAGCAGACACGGGGGAACTGAA.

On this clone itself: The read ends 3 residues before the CDR3 terminus; that terminus is restored from the germline J gene. The J gene is TRBJ1-5, the V gene TRBV20-1; 12 bases are shared with TRBD1. V gave up 5 bases and J gave up 0 bases; unmatched junction bases: 11. The CDR3 loop spans 18 amino acids. Germline CDR1 DFQATT, CDR2 SNEGSKA (reference sequence). The part of the CDR3 DNA that was read is TGCAGTGCTCCGGACCGGGACAGGGGGCACTATAGCAATCAGCCC. It translates to CSAPDRDRGHYSNQP. The CDR3, in full, reads CSAPDRDRGHYSNQPQHF.

About this clone: The read terminates 3 residues before the CDR3 end, so the remaining end is supplied by the germline J gene. The rearrangement joins TRBV29-1 to TRBJ2-1; tentative D call: TRBD1 (6 bases). V was trimmed by 6 bases and J by 2 bases, leaving 14 bases between them. The CDR3 has 14 residues. Germline V CDR1 and CDR2: SQVTM, ANQGSEA. CDR3 amino acids: CSVVLDSTYNEQFF. The sequenced CDR3 bases are TGCAGCGTGGTACTGGACAGCACCTACAATGAG.

A note on this clone: The read comes to an end 3 residues before the CDR3 does, leaving the germline J gene to fill in the end. This chain joins TRBV5-1 and TRBJ1-4; a possible D gene is TRBD1 (5 bases). The V and J ends lost 4 bases and 8 bases respectively, with 18 bases between them. Germline CDR1 and CDR2: SGHRS and YFSETQ. This CDR3 has 15 residues. The DNA read from the CDR3 is TGCGCCAGCAGCCCGGTACCGGCGGGGGGAGAAAAA. Its translation is CASSPVPAGGEK. Given in full, the CDR3 is CASSPVPAGGEKLFF. Complete variable domain (other parts from reference TRBV5-1 and TRBJ1-4): KAGVTQTPRYLIKTRGQQVTLSCSPISGHRSVSWYQQTPGQGLQFLFEYFSETQRNKGNFPGRFSGRQFSNSRSEMNVSTLELGDSALYLCASSPVPAGGEKLFFGSGTQLSVL.

The CDR3 DNA, read in part, is TGTGCCAGCAGGGCCCAGCAGGGGGTGGTAGAGACC. Translation gives CASRAQQGVVET. The CDR3 reads in full as CASRAQQGVVETQYF. The chain joins TRBV2 to TRBJ2-5, with 7 bases that match TRBD1. From the germline J gene comes the end of the CDR3, since the read stops 3 residues before it. With V trimmed by 6 bases and J by 4 bases, 11 bases remained unmatched. Germline assignment: CDR1 SNHLY and CDR2 FYNNEI. The CDR3 totals 15 residues.

Points on this clone: The read gets to within 3 residues of the CDR3 end, and the germline J gene fills in the rest. This chain uses TRBV7-9 with TRBJ2-3, with D maybe TRBD1 (6 bases). There are 15 residues in the CDR3. V lost 5 bases and J lost 0, with 12 bases in between. Germline V CDR1 and CDR2: SEHNR, FQNEAQ (reference sequence). Partial CDR3 DNA: TGTGCCAGCAGCACACTTACAGGGAGCACAGATACG. It encodes CASSTLTGSTDT. The complete CDR3 protein is CASSTLTGSTDTQYF.

About this clone: The CDR3 is cut off 3 residues early in the read; its end comes from the germline J gene. The chain recombines TRBV7-9 with TRBJ2-5, with D uncertain. The germline gives CDR1 SEHNR, CDR2 FQNEAQ (reference sequence). The CDR3 runs 12 residues. V lost 7 bases to trimming and J lost 5 bases, with 11 bases between them. The CDR3 loop reads CASTPLGETQYF. The CDR3 bases that were read are TGTGCCAGCACTCCCCTCGGGGAGACC.

As for this clone: Read data end 3 residues before the CDR3 end; the end is taken from the germline J gene. The chain carries TRBV7-2 and TRBJ2-7, with 8 bases lining up with TRBD2. Looked up from germline, CDR1 is SGHTA and CDR2 is FQGNSA. The J segment lost 0 bases and the V segment lost 4 bases, leaving 5 bases of the junction unmatched. This CDR3 is built from 15 residues. CDR3 region: CASSSSGLSSYEQYF. The part of the CDR3 DNA that was read is TGTGCCAGCAGCTCTAGCGGGTTGAGCTCCTACGAG.

Turning to this clone: The CDR3 end is not reached by the read, which stops 3 residues before it; the germline J gene fills it in. The genes are TRBV7-2 and TRBJ2-3; D unresolved. Germline CDR1 SGHTA, CDR2 FQGNSA. With 3 bases removed from V and 0 bases from J, the gap between germline ends came to 4 bases. This CDR3 comprises 13 residues. The sequenced CDR3 bases are TGTGCCAGCAGCTTCCAGAGCACAGATACG. Translating gives CASSFQSTDT. From start to end, the CDR3 is CASSFQSTDTQYF.

A note on this clone: The CDR3 end is not reached by the read, which stops 3 residues before it; the germline J gene fills it in. The chain couples TRBV30 to TRBJ2-6, with D possibly matching TRBD1 (5 bases). This CDR3 region has 13 residues. Trimming took off 8 bases at V and 1 base at J, with 9 bases between the two ends. Germline CDR1 and CDR2: GTSNPN and SVGIG (reference sequence). The DNA read from the CDR3 is TGTGCCCGCGACAGTTCTGGGGCCAACGTC. It yields the protein CARDSSGANV. The entire CDR3 sequence reads CARDSSGANVLTF.

About this clone itself: With the read ending 3 residues before the CDR3 end, the germline J gene is used to fill in that end. V is TRBV6-4 and J is TRBJ2-3, with TRBD2 matching 9 bases. CDR3 length: 15 residues. Germline V CDR1 and CDR2: MRHNA, SNTAGT. Germline trimming cut 3 bases from V and 2 bases from J; bases unmatched to any gene: 3. The CDR3 sequence: CASSEGLAATDTQYF. Partial CDR3 DNA: TGTGCCAGCAGTGAGGGACTAGCAGCCACAGATACG.

As to this clone: From the germline J gene comes the end of the CDR3, since the read stops 3 residues before it. The chain joins TRBV6-2 or TRBV6-3 to TRBJ1-2; 9 nucleotides agree with TRBD1. V gave up 6 bases and J gave up 6 bases; unmatched junction bases: 11. Germline CDR1 reads MNHEY; CDR2 reads SVGEGT. This CDR3 spans 15 amino acids. CDR3 bases read: TGTGCCAGCAGCCCCCCCGGGACAGGGATCCATGGC. Translation: CASSPPGTGIHG. The CDR3 as a whole reads CASSPPGTGIHGYTF.

Comment on this clone: The read gets to within 3 residues of the CDR3 end, and the germline J gene fills in the rest. V usage is TRBV4-2 and J usage is TRBJ2-1, with TRBD1 matching 10 bases. Germline-derived CDR1 and CDR2 are LGHNA and YNFKEQ. This CDR3 spans 16 amino acids. The junction had 7 bases not matched to a gene; V was cut back by 0 bases and J by 8 bases. The CDR3 bases that were read are TGTGCCAGCAGCCAAGACGACAGGGGGCAGGGGGATGAG. Residues: CASSQDDRGQGDE. The CDR3 in full is CASSQDDRGQGDEQFF.